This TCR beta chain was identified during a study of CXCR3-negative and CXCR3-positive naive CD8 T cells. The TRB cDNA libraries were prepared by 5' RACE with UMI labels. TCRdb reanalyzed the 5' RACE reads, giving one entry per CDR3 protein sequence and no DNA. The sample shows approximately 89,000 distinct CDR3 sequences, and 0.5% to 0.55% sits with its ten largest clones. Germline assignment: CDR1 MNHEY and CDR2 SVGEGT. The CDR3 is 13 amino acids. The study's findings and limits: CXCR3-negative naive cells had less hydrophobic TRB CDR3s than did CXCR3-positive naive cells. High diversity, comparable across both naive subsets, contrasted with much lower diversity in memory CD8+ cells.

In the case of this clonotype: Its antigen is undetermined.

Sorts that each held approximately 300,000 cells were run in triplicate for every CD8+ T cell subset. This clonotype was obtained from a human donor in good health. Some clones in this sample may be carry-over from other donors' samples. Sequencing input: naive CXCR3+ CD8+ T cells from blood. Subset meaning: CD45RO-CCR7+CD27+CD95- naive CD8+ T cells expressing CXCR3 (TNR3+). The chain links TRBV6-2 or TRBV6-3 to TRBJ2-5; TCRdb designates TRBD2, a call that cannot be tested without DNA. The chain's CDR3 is CASYTLASETQYF.